This entry lists 27 T cell receptor beta chains sequenced from one sample in a study of T-cell reconstitution after alpha-beta-depleted transplantation in children (TCRdb year 2016). Library prep was done by PCR. The run used an Illumina HiSeq 2500. Molecular barcoding was employed in the preparation of TCR libraries, with unique molecular identifiers being used to normalize TCRbeta repertoire quantification. TCRdb reran the public reads through fastp at Q25 and MiXCR, keeping productive beta chains. One record per CDR3 amino acid sequence lists the most common genes and DNA. The sample table lists 600,000 to 700,000 distinct CDR3 sequences, approximately 16% of them with a count of one. The ten largest clones take up about 1.1% of the sample. The sample here was PBMCs from the stem cell graft donor, taken from the stem cell graft. The source of these receptors is a human donor who donated a stem cell graft to a child with acute myeloid leukemia.

In this sample, this clonotype turned up many times. The chain combines TRBV4-2 with TRBJ1-2; D may be TRBD1 (5 bases). This CDR3 has 16 amino acids. Germline lookup yields CDR1 LGHNA and CDR2 YNFKEQ. V was clipped by 4 bases and J by 3 bases, with 18 bases between them. CDR3 nucleotide sequence: TGTGCCAGCAGCCGACGGGACGGTACTTTTGACTATGGCTACACCTTC. Translation gives CASSRRDGTFDYGYTF.

The chain couples TRBV20-1 to TRBJ1-2; 8 bases map to TRBD1. This CDR3 region has 15 residues. J lost 4 bases, V lost 0 bases, and 7 bases had no gene match. Per the germline V gene, CDR1 is DFQATT and CDR2 is SNEGSKA (reference sequence). The CDR3 region has the DNA TGCAGTGCTAGAGATCCCCAGGGGGCAAGCTATGGCTACACCTTC. This codes for CSARDPQGASYGYTF.

This clonotype was detected only a few times. The gene calls are TRBV20-1 and TRBJ2-3; 8 bases fit TRBD2. Per germline, CDR1 DFQATT and CDR2 SNEGSKA (reference sequence). V lost 3 bases and J lost 5; bases outside the gene matches: 13. This CDR3 contains 16 residues. The CDR3 region has the DNA TGCAGTGCTAGTTCCTCCGGGGGGGCCTTAGGAGATACGCAGTATTTT. It is translated as CSASSSGGALGDTQYF.

This clonotype was seen a few times. V usage is TRBV5-1 and J usage is TRBJ2-1; no definite D call. This CDR3 has 14 amino acids. The ends were cut back, 0 bases at V and 15 bases at J, with 19 bases in the middle. Germline V lookup: CDR1 SGHRS, CDR2 YFSETQ. For the CDR3, the DNA is TGCGCCAGCAGCTTGGCTTACGAGGCCTCCGGCGGGTTCTTC. Its protein product is CASSLAYEASGGFF.

The rearrangement joins TRBV20-1 to TRBJ1-2; D gene unclear. V gave up 6 bases and J gave up 0 bases, with 14 bases separating them. CDR1 DFQATT and CDR2 SNEGSKA come from the germline V gene (reference sequence). This CDR3 contains 14 residues. CDR3 bases: TGCAGTGCCCCCCGGGCAGCAACTAACTATGGCTACACCTTC. It yields the protein CSAPRAATNYGYTF.

V gene TRBV6-1 combines with J gene TRBJ2-1; TRBD1 matches at 10 bases. Losses at the gene ends were 7 bases for V and 6 bases for J; bases not matched to a gene: 6. The germline gives CDR1 MNHNS, CDR2 SASEGT. This CDR3 contains 14 residues. Here the CDR3 reads CASNRQGAFNEQFF. CDR3 sequence (DNA): TGTGCCAGCAATCGACAGGGGGCCTTCAATGAGCAGTTCTTC.

V usage is TRBV11-1 and J usage is TRBJ1-6; D is perhaps TRBD1 (5 bases). The ends were cut back, 2 bases at V and 0 bases at J, with 17 bases in the middle. The germline gives CDR1 SGHAT, CDR2 FQDESV (reference sequence). The CDR3 consists of 19 residues. CDR3 in DNA: TGTGCCAGCAGCTTATGGGCAGGGCAATCGAGCTCCTATAATTCACCCCTCCACTTT. This sequence encodes CASSLWAGQSSSYNSPLHF.

In its sample, this clonotype was seen a few times. The gene calls are TRBV20-1 and TRBJ1-5, with D tentatively TRBD1 (6 bases). V dropped 1 base and J dropped 6 bases, with 10 bases sitting between them. From germline, CDR1 is DFQATT and CDR2 SNEGSKA (reference sequence). CDR3 size: 13 residues. CDR3 bases: TGCAGTGCTAGAGCAGGGGAGGGTCAGCCCCAGCATTTT. This translates into CSARAGEGQPQHF.

This CDR3 reads CASSHAGLVTDTQYF. The CDR3 region has the DNA TGCGCCAGCAGCCACGCGGGACTAGTCACAGATACGCAGTATTTT. The rearrangement joins TRBV4-3 to TRBJ2-3; 8 positions match TRBD2. The J segment lost 2 bases and the V segment lost 3 bases, leaving 4 bases of the junction unmatched. The CDR3 contains 15 residues. Germline assignment: CDR1 LGHNA and CDR2 YSLEER.

This clonotype has a count of ten or more. The rearrangement links TRBV7-2 to TRBJ2-5; 12 bases agree with TRBD2. Germline V gives CDR1 SGHTA, CDR2 FQGNSA. J lost 2 bases, V lost 7 bases, and 8 bases had no gene match. The CDR3 has 16 residues. The CDR3 DNA follows: TGTGCCAGCATCCCGACTAGCGGGGGTGCTCAAGAGACCCAGTACTTC. It translates to CASIPTSGGAQETQYF.

This clonotype has just one count. A much larger clone differs from this one at a single base, so this may be a read error. This chain connects TRBV20-1 to TRBJ2-7, with D tentatively TRBD1 or TRBD2 (6 bases each). Trimming removed 6 bases from V and 3 bases from J, with 21 bases in between. This CDR3 is 15 amino acids long. CDR1 DFQATT and CDR2 SNEGSKA come from the germline V gene (reference sequence). CDR3 sequence: CSAVEGGITVYEQYF. CDR3 bases: TGCAGTGCCGTCGAAGGGGGGATAACGGTCTACGAGCAGTACTTC.

Ten or more counts support this clonotype. The chain links TRBV9 to TRBJ2-3, with 7 bases matching TRBD2. Trimming removed 3 bases from V and 4 bases from J; junction bases left unmatched: 5. The CDR3 covers 14 residues. Germline V lookup: CDR1 SGDLS, CDR2 YYNGEE. CDR3 bases: TGTGCCAGCAGCGCCCGACTAGCCGCAGATACGCAGTATTTT. It specifies CASSARLAADTQYF.

In its sample, this clonotype was seen many times. The rearrangement joins TRBV4-3 to TRBJ2-7, with D perhaps TRBD2 (5 bases). V lost 4 bases and J lost 0, with 10 bases in between. CDR3 size: 14 residues. The germline CDR1 and CDR2 sequences are LGHNA and YSLEER. The CDR3 coding sequence is TGCGCCAGCAGCCGGTCGGGAAGCTCCTACGAGCAGTACTTC. Its protein is CASSRSGSSYEQYF.

V gene TRBV29-1 combines with J gene TRBJ2-2; D not certain. CDR1 and CDR2 from the germline V gene are SQVTM and ANQGSEA. The V end lost 4 bases, the J end lost 0 bases, and 6 bases lay between the germline ends. The CDR3 totals 13 residues. The CDR3 region has the DNA TGCAGCGTTGCCCGTACGAACACCGGGGAGCTGTTTTTT. This codes for CSVARTNTGELFF.

The chain carries TRBV4-1 and TRBJ2-1; 8 bases fit TRBD2. V trimming: 0 bases; J trimming: 4 bases; junction bases outside the gene matches: 5. Per germline, CDR1 MGHRA and CDR2 YSYEKL. The CDR3 runs 16 residues. CDR3 coding DNA: TGCGCCAGCAGCCAAGACGCGCGGGGGGCTTACAATGAGCAGTTCTTC. Translating gives CASSQDARGAYNEQFF.

This clonotype was counted many times. V gene TRBV7-7 combines with J gene TRBJ2-5, with D maybe TRBD1 (6 bases). CDR3 length: 13 amino acids. The germline V gene encodes CDR1 SSHAT and CDR2 FNYEAQ (reference sequence). The V end lost 5 bases, the J end lost 2 bases, and 9 bases lay between the germline ends. The CDR3: CASSRDKQETQYF. CDR3 nucleotides: TGTGCCAGCAGCCGGGACAAGCAAGAGACCCAGTACTTC.

This clonotype was counted many times. This rearrangement joins TRBV6-5 to TRBJ2-7; D unclear. The V end lost 0 bases, the J end lost 5 bases, and 11 bases lay between the germline ends. The CDR3 has 14 residues. CDR1 MNHEY and CDR2 SVGAGI come from the germline V gene. The CDR3 DNA follows: TGTGCCAGCAGTTACTCGCGATCGTCCAACGAGCAGTACTTC. This translates into CASSYSRSSNEQYF.

This chain uses TRBV12-3 or TRBV12-4 with TRBJ2-3; D ambiguous. The CDR3 is 14 amino acids. V was cut by 8 bases and J by 7 bases, with 19 bases left in between. The DNA for the CDR3 is TGTGCCAGCTCCTCCCCCGGAAGCCTGAATACGCAGTATTTT. Translating gives CASSSPGSLNTQYF.

The DNA of the CDR3 is TGCGCCAGCAGCCAAGATAGCGGGGGCATGAACACTGAAGCTTTCTTT. This sequence encodes CASSQDSGGMNTEAFF. V gene TRBV4-3 combines with J gene TRBJ1-1; perhaps TRBD1 as D (6 bases). Trimming took off 0 bases at V and 0 bases at J, with 11 bases between the two ends. The CDR3 totals 16 residues. The V gene's germline CDR1 is LGHNA and CDR2 YSLEER.

The sample holds many counts of this clonotype. V is TRBV7-9 and J is TRBJ1-1, with D unclear. The CDR3 consists of 14 residues. Germline assignment: CDR1 SEHNR and CDR2 FQNEAQ (reference sequence). Trimming removed 1 base at V and 2 bases at J, with 8 bases between. This CDR3 is CASSLVSGNTEAFF. The CDR3 nucleotides are TGTGCCAGCAGCTTAGTCTCCGGTAACACTGAAGCTTTCTTT. The full variable domain, its missing parts supplied by reference TRBV7-9 and TRBJ1-1, is DTGVSQNPRHKITKRGQNVTFRCDPISEHNRLYWYRQTLGQGPEFLTYFQNEAQLEKSRLLSDRFSAERPKGSFSTLEIQRTEQGDSAMYLCASSLVSGNTEAFFGQGTRLTVV.

This clonotype has a handful of counts. The chain has TRBV24-1 and TRBJ2-1, with D tentatively TRBD1 (5 bases). Per the germline V gene, CDR1 is KGHDR and CDR2 is SFDVKD. This CDR3 is built from 14 residues. V lost 1 base, J lost 7 bases, and 10 bases lay in between. This chain's CDR3 is CATSDFRPGNEQFF. DNA of the CDR3: TGTGCCACCAGTGATTTTCGGCCAGGGAATGAGCAGTTCTTC.

The chain links TRBV4-2 to TRBJ1-2; 10 bases match TRBD1. The V gene's germline CDR1 is LGHNA and CDR2 YNFKEQ. Germline trimming cut 1 base from V and 4 bases from J; bases unmatched to any gene: 15. The CDR3 length is 19 residues. DNA of the CDR3: TGTGCCAGCAGCCAAGGCTGGGACAGGGGTCCAGAGATTTTCTATGGCTACACCTTC. Translating gives CASSQGWDRGPEIFYGYTF.

The chain recombines TRBV12-3 or TRBV12-4 with TRBJ1-1; the D gene is possibly TRBD1 (5 bases). This CDR3 is built from 15 residues. V lost 6 bases to trimming and J lost 3 bases, with 17 bases between them. CDR3 sequence: CASSPTPQGYTEAFF. The CDR3 nucleotides are TGTGCCAGCAGCCCGACCCCCCAGGGATACACTGAAGCTTTCTTT.

This clonotype was found many times. This chain joins TRBV7-2 and TRBJ2-2; tentatively, D is TRBD1 or TRBD2 (5 bases each). The CDR3 has 15 residues. Trimming stripped 2 bases from V and 5 bases from J, with 12 bases between. CDR1 is SGHTA, CDR2 FQGNSA, per germline. The CDR3 region has the DNA TGTGCCAGCAGCTTAACACTGGGACGGACCGGGGAGCTGTTTTTT. It specifies CASSLTLGRTGELFF. The full variable domain, with the rest looked up from reference TRBV7-2 and TRBJ2-2, is GAGVSQSPSNKVTEKGKDVELRCDPISGHTALYWYRQSLGQGLEFLIYFQGNSAPDKSGLPSDRFSAERTGGSVSTLTIQRTQQEDSAVYLCASSLTLGRTGELFFGEGSRLTVL.

This sequence joins TRBV5-1 and TRBJ2-7, with 10 nucleotides matching TRBD1. There are 14 residues in the CDR3. Germline V gene sequence: CDR1 SGHRS, CDR2 YFSETQ. V lost 3 bases, J lost 3 bases, and 3 bases stayed unmatched. The CDR3 DNA follows: TGCGCCAGCAGCTCGACAGGGGGCGGCTACGAGCAGTACGTC. Translating it yields CASSSTGGGYEQYV.

This clonotype was detected many times. The chain combines TRBV6-5 with TRBJ1-5; 10 nucleotides align to TRBD1. CDR3 length: 15 amino acids. Germline V gene sequence: CDR1 MNHEY, CDR2 SVGAGI. V shed 6 bases, J shed 4 bases, and the junction held 6 bases outside the gene matches. The CDR3 loop reads CASRIGTGVNQPQHF. The CDR3 bases are TGTGCCAGCAGGATAGGGACAGGGGTAAATCAGCCCCAGCATTTT.

CDR3 protein: CASSVKSSYNEQFF. In DNA form, the CDR3 reads TGTGCCAGCAGTGTGAAAAGTTCCTACAATGAGCAGTTCTTC. The chain recombines TRBV2 with TRBJ2-1; no clear D gene. This CDR3 comprises 14 residues. Deletions cut 4 bases from V and 1 base from J, with 8 bases between. The germline V gene encodes CDR1 SNHLY and CDR2 FYNNEI.